Listed here are 5 T cell receptor beta chains from one sample, sequenced in a study of neurological immune-mediated disorders. One entry per CDR3 protein results from TCRdb running MiXCR on the 5' RACE reads. Of around 33,000 distinct CDR3 sequences listed, under 30% are singletons. Sequencing was done on a sample of CD4+ T cells from blood. The receptors were sampled from a man aged 50-60 years with HTLV-1-associated myelopathy (HAM/TSP).

In its sample, this clonotype ranks as medium-sized (0.01 to 0.1%). The genes are TRBV29-1 and TRBJ1-2; 8 bases are shared with TRBD1. The CDR3 has 17 amino acids. Germline V gene lookup returns CDR1 SQVTM and CDR2 ANQGSEA. The V gene end was trimmed by 3 bases and the J gene end by 7 bases; junction bases not matched to a gene: 19. In DNA, the CDR3 is TGCAGCGTTGATCGTCCACCGGAGGGCAGGGGGCACGCTGGCTACACCTTC. Translated, it gives CSVDRPPEGRGHAGYTF.

This sequence joins TRBV20-1 and TRBJ1-1; a weak D match, TRBD1 (6 bases). This CDR3 has 14 residues. Trimming left V 6 bases short and J 6 bases short, with 20 bases between. The germline V gene encodes CDR1 DFQATT and CDR2 SNEGSKA (reference sequence). CDR3 coding DNA: TGCAGTGCATTAACAGGGCGCGAACTGGCTGAAGCTTTCTTT. The encoded protein is CSALTGRELAEAFF.

The sample holds many counts of this clonotype. This chain links TRBV20-1 with TRBJ2-4; TRBD1 or TRBD2 may be the D gene (7 bases each). The ends were cut back, 8 bases at V and 1 base at J, with 12 bases in the middle. The CDR3 is 13 amino acids. Germline V gene lookup returns CDR1 DFQATT and CDR2 SNEGSKA (reference sequence). The CDR3 here is CSWEGAAKNIQYF. CDR3 coding DNA: TGCAGTTGGGAGGGGGCGGCCAAAAACATTCAGTACTTC.

The chain employs TRBV15 and TRBJ2-7; no clear D. The V and J ends lost 0 bases and 2 bases respectively, with 11 bases between them. The CDR3 is 15 amino acids. Germline CDR1 is LNHNV and CDR2 is YYDKDF (reference sequence). The CDR3 sequence: CATSRDLRQTYEQYF. In DNA, the CDR3 is TGTGCCACCAGCAGAGATCTGAGACAAACCTACGAGCAGTACTTC.

CDR3 sequence (DNA): TGTGCCAGTAGTATGGGGACAGGATTTAACTATGGCTACACCTTC. It translates to CASSMGTGFNYGYTF. V gene TRBV19 combines with J gene TRBJ1-2, with 8 bases aligning to TRBD1. The V and J ends lost 3 bases and 1 base, in that order; junction bases with no gene match: 4. This CDR3 region has 15 residues. Germline V gene lookup returns CDR1 LNHDA and CDR2 SQIVND (reference sequence).